Shown below are 27 T cell receptor beta chains from a single sample sequenced in a study of blood T cell repertoires in COVID-19 (dated by TCRdb to about 2020). The method behind the library was the immunoSEQ multiplex PCR assay. TCRdb provides this immuneACCESS table in a form limited to in-frame rearrangements. Some clones are lacking; in checked studies, under half of them reflect an unresolved V gene, and why the rest are absent is not known. Here the sample has about 130,000 clones; roughly four fifths occur a single time. Together, the top ten hold about a tenth of the sample. The sample was peripheral blood. All receptors come from a middle-aged man with active or convalescent COVID-19.

This chain connects TRBV10-3 to TRBJ1-2; D is possibly TRBD1 (6 bases). The CDR3 sequence is 13 residues long. CDR1 ENHRY and CDR2 SYGVKD come from the germline V gene. V shed 4 bases and J shed 4 bases, with 10 bases lying between them. The CDR3 DNA is TGTGCCATCAGTGTCCAGGGGCCCTATGGCTACACCTTC. Translating gives CAISVQGPYGYTF.

This clone was seen a single time. This rearrangement joins TRBV18 to TRBJ2-7; weak D call: TRBD1 (6 bases). CDR1 KGHSH and CDR2 LQKENI come from the germline V gene. This CDR3 region has 14 residues. Trimming removed 4 bases from V and 0 bases from J, with 10 bases in between. The CDR3 DNA follows: TGTGCCAGCTCACTGATGGACAGCTCCTACGAGCAGTACTTC. Encoded protein: CASSLMDSSYEQYF.

This chain links TRBV25-1 with TRBJ1-4; D is ambiguous. The germline V and J ends were trimmed by 8 bases and 7 bases, with 14 bases remaining between them. Looked up from germline, CDR1 is MGHDK and CDR2 is SYGVNS. CDR3 length equals 13 residues. In DNA, the CDR3 is TGTGCCAGCGGAAATCCCCCTAGTGAAAAACTGTTTTTT. Translated: CASGNPPSEKLFF.

The chain uses TRBV11-2 and TRBJ1-6; 10 bases align to TRBD1. CDR3 size: 19 residues. V shed 2 bases, J shed 0 bases, and the junction held 7 bases outside the gene matches. Germline V gene lookup returns CDR1 SGHAT and CDR2 FQNNGV. The CDR3 DNA sequence: TGTGCCAGCAGCTTACACGGGACAGGGGACCTCTCCTATAATTCACCCCTCCACTTT. It codes for CASSLHGTGDLSYNSPLHF.

The gene calls are TRBV6-6 and TRBJ2-3, with TRBD1 matching over 7 bases. V gave up 7 bases and J gave up 13 bases; unmatched junction bases: 11. The CDR3 totals 12 residues. Germline-derived CDR1 and CDR2 are MNHNY and SVGAGI (reference sequence). The CDR3 protein is CASKGPDRFKYF. CDR3 nucleotides: TGTGCCAGCAAGGGCCCGGACAGGTTTAAGTATTTT.

The chain joins TRBV5-6 to TRBJ1-2; D is unresolved. With 4 bases removed from V and 5 bases from J, the gap between germline ends came to 12 bases. In germline, CDR1 is SGHDT, CDR2 YYEEEE. This CDR3 is 13 amino acids long. This CDR3 is CASSPYFLYGYTF. The CDR3 DNA sequence: TGTGCCAGCAGCCCATACTTTCTTTATGGCTACACCTTC.

The sample holds many counts of this clone. The genes are TRBV6-1 and TRBJ2-6, with TRBD2 matching 7 bases. This CDR3 has 17 residues. Germline values: CDR1 MNHNS, CDR2 SASEGT. With V trimmed by 2 bases and J by 0 bases, 4 bases remained unmatched. DNA of the CDR3: TGTGCCAGCAGTGAACGCTGGGGGGGCTCTGGGGCCAACGTCCTGACTTTC. Its translation: CASSERWGGSGANVLTF.

The chain is built from TRBV5-1 and TRBJ1-1; D gene uncertain. CDR3 size: 11 residues. Per germline, CDR1 SGHRS and CDR2 YFSETQ. Deletions cut 3 bases from V and 9 bases from J, with 9 bases between. DNA of the CDR3: TGCGCCAGCAGCTACGGGGAAAAAGCTTTCTTT. It specifies CASSYGEKAFF.

This clone appeared once. The J gene is TRBJ1-2, the V gene TRBV13; no firm D call. Germline V gives CDR1 PRHDT, CDR2 FYEKMQ (reference sequence). This CDR3 spans 12 amino acids. Trimming stripped 5 bases from V and 8 bases from J, with 12 bases between. The CDR3 is CASSHSEGGYTF. DNA for the CDR3: TGTGCCAGCAGCCATTCCGAGGGCGGCTACACCTTC.

CDR3 sequence reads: CASSLGQGNYEQYF. The CDR3 nucleotides are TGTGCCAGCAGCTTGGGTCAGGGTAACTACGAGCAGTACTTC. The chain is built from TRBV5-4 and TRBJ2-7; perhaps TRBD1 as D (5 bases). This CDR3 is 14 amino acids long. CDR1 SGHNT and CDR2 YYREEE come from the germline V gene (reference sequence). V lost 0 bases and J 3 bases, leaving 10 bases between the germline ends.

The rearrangement uses TRBV28 and TRBJ1-5; weak D call: TRBD1 (5 bases). Germline-derived CDR1 and CDR2 are MDHEN and SYDVKM. The CDR3 spans 13 residues. Trimming cost V 5 bases and J 5 bases, with 10 bases left between them. The CDR3 DNA reads TGTGCCAGCAGTCCGGGGGGTTATCAGCCCCAGCATTTT. Protein: CASSPGGYQPQHF. The full variable domain, rest sourced from reference TRBV28 and TRBJ1-5, is DVKVTQSSRYLVKRTGEKVFLECVQDMDHENMFWYRQDPGLGLRLIYFSYDVKMKEKGDIPEGYSVSREKKERFSLILESASTNQTSMYLCASSPGGYQPQHFGDGTRLSIL.

This chain links TRBV23-1 with TRBJ1-1; a possible D gene is TRBD1 (5 bases). TRBV23-1 is assigned to the ORF class and has an uncertain function. The germline V and J ends were trimmed by 4 bases and 4 bases, with 13 bases remaining between them. The CDR3 runs 14 residues. CDR3 nucleotide sequence: TGCGCCAGCAGTCTCGCAGGGTTGGGCACTGAAGCTTTCTTT. Its translation is CASSLAGLGTEAFF.

In regard to this clone: Different DNA sequences within this sample yield the same CDR3. The chain is built from TRBV6-5 and TRBJ1-1, with 7 bases aligning to TRBD1. The junction had 6 bases not matched to a gene; V was cut back by 6 bases and J by 5 bases. The CDR3 is 13 residues long. CDR1 is MNHEY, CDR2 SVGAGI, per germline. The CDR3, as DNA: TGTGCCAGCAGATCGACAGGGAGAACTGAAGCTTTCTTT. Its translation is CASRSTGRTEAFF.

The chain uses TRBV12-3 or TRBV12-4 and TRBJ1-5; 9 positions agree with TRBD1. The CDR3 consists of 13 residues. V was pared by 7 bases and J by 6 bases, with 4 bases of the junction left unmatched. The CDR3: CASNRGLGQPQHF. The DNA of the CDR3 is TGTGCCAGCAACAGGGGGCTGGGTCAGCCCCAGCATTTT.

This clone was seen a single time. This chain joins TRBV2 and TRBJ1-2; TRBD1 agrees at 9 bases. Germline loops: CDR1 SNHLY, CDR2 FYNNEI. V gave up 6 bases and J gave up 2 bases; unmatched junction bases: 7. This CDR3 contains 15 residues. The CDR3 sequence is CASRDYRGLNYGYTF. The CDR3 bases are TGTGCCAGCAGAGACTACAGGGGGCTGAACTATGGCTACACCTTC.

The V and J genes are TRBV6-1 and TRBJ1-2; 8 bases are shared with TRBD1. Germline loops: CDR1 MNHNS, CDR2 SASEGT. V shed 1 base and J 7 bases; nucleotides not matched to a gene: 2. This CDR3 spans 13 amino acids. CDR3 DNA sequence: TGTGCCAGCAGTGAAGGGACAGGGTTTGGCTACACCTTC. This gives the protein CASSEGTGFGYTF.

The V gene is TRBV4-2, the J gene TRBJ1-4; 7 bases agree with TRBD1. The CDR3 spans 14 residues. The trim removed 1 base at V and 8 bases at J, leaving 4 bases unmatched. Germline lookup yields CDR1 LGHNA and CDR2 YNFKEQ. CDR3 amino acids: CASSQVTTGEKLFF. As DNA, the CDR3 is TGTGCCAGCAGCCAAGTAACGACAGGGGAAAAACTGTTTTTT.

The chain joins TRBV7-9 to TRBJ2-5; 8 bases are shared with TRBD2. The ends lost 10 bases at V and 3 bases at J; junction bases unmatched: 4. The V gene's germline CDR1 is SEHNR and CDR2 FQNEAQ (reference sequence). The CDR3 covers 12 residues. In nucleotides, the CDR3 is TGTGCCACCACGCGGGGGGAAGAGACCCAGTACTTC. This encodes CATTRGEETQYF.

The rearrangement uses TRBV29-1 and TRBJ1-6, with 8 bases lining up with TRBD1. This CDR3 comprises 12 residues. V lost 6 bases and J lost 7; bases outside the gene matches: 2. CDR1 is SQVTM, CDR2 ANQGSEA, per germline. This CDR3 is CSVGQGNSPLHF. CDR3 DNA: TGCAGCGTCGGACAGGGAAATTCACCCCTCCACTTT.

This clone showed up just a few times. The V and J genes are TRBV4-1 and TRBJ2-5; TRBD2 might be the D (7 bases). This CDR3 spans 16 amino acids. Trimming took 1 base from V and 4 from J, leaving 16 bases between them. Germline CDR1 is MGHRA and CDR2 is YSYEKL. The chain's CDR3 is CASSQVGVGGPETQYF. Written as DNA, the CDR3 is TGCGCCAGCAGCCAAGTGGGGGTGGGGGGGCCAGAGACCCAGTACTTC.

This chain links TRBV6-5 with TRBJ1-4; possible D gene TRBD1, 5 bases. V dropped 2 bases and J dropped 8 bases, with 15 bases sitting between them. Per germline, CDR1 MNHEY and CDR2 SVGAGI. The CDR3 is 15 amino acids. CDR3 coding DNA: TGTGCCAGCAGTTACCGACAGACCGGTGGGGAAAAACTGTTTTTT. Translation gives CASSYRQTGGEKLFF.

The rearrangement uses TRBV6-5 and TRBJ2-1; the D is unclear. The CDR3 extends over 13 amino acids. The germline V gene encodes CDR1 MNHEY and CDR2 SVGAGI. Trimming left V 4 bases short and J 6 bases short, with 10 bases between. The CDR3 spells CASSSPVGNEQFF. The CDR3 DNA reads as TGTGCCAGCAGTTCCCCGGTCGGCAATGAGCAGTTCTTC.

The chain recombines TRBV6-5 with TRBJ1-4; 7 bases agree with TRBD1. The V and J ends lost 6 bases and 8 bases, in that order; junction bases with no gene match: 9. The germline V gene encodes CDR1 MNHEY and CDR2 SVGAGI. The CDR3 sequence is 14 residues long. In DNA, the CDR3 is TGTGCCAGCAGGCCCTTCGACAGGGTCGAAAAACTGTTTTTT. It encodes CASRPFDRVEKLFF.

The V and J genes are TRBV5-1 and TRBJ1-1; D uncertain. In germline, CDR1 is SGHRS, CDR2 YFSETQ. V was clipped by 0 bases and J by 4 bases, with 10 bases between them. This CDR3 comprises 14 residues. The CDR3: CASSLEPGTTEAFF. DNA of the CDR3: TGCGCCAGCAGCTTGGAACCAGGTACCACTGAAGCTTTCTTT.

The chain combines TRBV5-8 with TRBJ1-1; a weak D match, TRBD1 (6 bases). From germline, CDR1 is SGHTS and CDR2 YDEGEE. The CDR3 is 14 residues long. The V and J ends lost 5 bases and 0 bases respectively, with 11 bases between them. The CDR3 DNA reads TGTGCCAGCAGGCTGGACAGCTTGAACACTGAAGCTTTCTTT. Translation: CASRLDSLNTEAFF.

This rearrangement joins TRBV7-9 to TRBJ2-5, with D maybe TRBD1 (5 bases). Germline-derived CDR1 and CDR2 are SEHNR and FQNEAQ (reference sequence). This CDR3 has 15 amino acids. V lost 5 bases to trimming and J lost 3 bases, with 16 bases between them. For the CDR3, the DNA is TGTGCCAGCAGCCTCCCGGTCCTGGACAAAGAGACCCAGTACTTC. Protein: CASSLPVLDKETQYF.

CDR3 DNA sequence: TGTGCCAGCAGCCCGAATGGGGGCAATTCACCCCTCCACTTT. Translated: CASSPNGGNSPLHF. The chain has TRBV6-4 and TRBJ1-6; a possible D gene is TRBD1 (6 bases). The germline V and J ends were trimmed by 6 bases and 7 bases, with 13 bases remaining between them. This CDR3 spans 14 amino acids. Germline V lookup: CDR1 MRHNA, CDR2 SNTAGT.